Listed here are 4 T cell receptor beta chains from one sample, sequenced in a study of cytomegalovirus exposure and HLA in healthy donors. The PCR employed 60 Vbeta primers together with 13 Jbeta primers. Measured with immunoSEQ multiplex PCR; TCRdb has only the in-frame clones, and not every one. This table lists about 65,000 clones. The sample taken for sequencing was PBMCs. These receptors all come from a boy aged 5-17 years in good health and CMV-seronegative.

This chain uses TRBV5-1 with TRBJ2-3, with 7 nucleotides matching TRBD2. The V and J ends lost 7 bases and 0 bases, in that order; junction bases with no gene match: 11. The CDR3 consists of 16 residues. Germline CDR1 reads SGHRS; CDR2 reads YFSETQ. The CDR3 loop is CASFASGGFSTDTQYF. For the CDR3, the DNA is TGCGCCAGCTTCGCTAGCGGAGGGTTCAGCACAGATACGCAGTATTTT.

The chain couples TRBV10-1 to TRBJ1-1; D ambiguous. The CDR3 loop spans 14 amino acids. The V gene's germline CDR1 is WNHNN and CDR2 SYGVQD (reference sequence). V dropped 6 bases and J dropped 5 bases, with 16 bases sitting between them. Written as DNA, the CDR3 is TGCGCCAGCAGCCTTCGGCCGGGTGATACTGAAGCTTTCTTT. It is translated as CASSLRPGDTEAFF.

The V and J genes are TRBV6-1 and TRBJ1-6; D gene uncertain. CDR3 length: 17 residues. Germline V gives CDR1 MNHNS, CDR2 SASEGT. Deletions cut 2 bases from V and 4 bases from J, with 15 bases between. DNA for the CDR3: TGTGCCAGCAGTGAAAGTTTCTTGAGTAGATATAATTCACCCCTCCACTTT. Translating it yields CASSESFLSRYNSPLHF.

V gene TRBV5-5 combines with J gene TRBJ1-5; the D gene is possibly TRBD1 (6 bases). Germline-derived CDR1 and CDR2 are SGHKS and YYEKEE (reference sequence). The CDR3 totals 14 residues. V was pared by 2 bases and J by 4 bases, with 10 bases between. CDR3 DNA sequence: TGTGCCAGCAGCTTCGGGACACGGAATCAGCCCCAGCATTTT. It is translated as CASSFGTRNQPQHF.